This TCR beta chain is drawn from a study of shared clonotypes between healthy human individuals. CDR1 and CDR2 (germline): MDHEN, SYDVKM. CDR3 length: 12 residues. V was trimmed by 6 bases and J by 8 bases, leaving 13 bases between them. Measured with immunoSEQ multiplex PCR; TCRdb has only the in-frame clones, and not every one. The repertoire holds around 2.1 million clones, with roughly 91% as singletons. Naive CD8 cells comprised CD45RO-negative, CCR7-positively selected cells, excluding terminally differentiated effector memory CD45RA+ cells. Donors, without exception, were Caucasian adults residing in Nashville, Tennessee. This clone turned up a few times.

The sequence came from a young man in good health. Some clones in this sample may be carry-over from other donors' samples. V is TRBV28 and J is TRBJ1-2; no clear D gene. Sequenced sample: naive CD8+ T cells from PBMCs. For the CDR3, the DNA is TGTGCCAGCAGCCCGGGGAAAGGCGGCTACACCTTC. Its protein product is CASSPGKGGYTF.